This record concerns one T cell receptor beta chain sequence. Original data processing: The authors estimated nucleated cell counts from reference gene primer amplification. Assay used: immunoSEQ multiplex PCR; TCRdb lists only in-frame clones, some missing. V and J calls and clone size come straight from that table; D and trimming were deduced from the DNA. The data show about 190,000 clones, around 79% seen once. The data belong to a study of blood T cell repertoires in COVID-19. Overall study context: Both acute and convalescent COVID-19 samples were obtained from the United States, Italy and Spain. The cDNA or gDNA used as material had been derived from T cells, B-cell-depleted T cells, or PBMCs.

V gave up 4 bases and J gave up 0 bases, with 6 bases separating them. This CDR3 contains 13 residues. Germline CDR1 reads LNHNV; CDR2 reads YYDKDF (reference sequence). The material sequenced was peripheral blood. The V and J genes are TRBV15 and TRBJ1-1; D gene uncertain. The sequence was obtained from a woman aged 45-65 years with acute or convalescent COVID-19. In DNA form, the CDR3 reads TGTGCCACCAGCACGGGAATGAACACTGAAGCTTTCTTT. Its translation: CATSTGMNTEAFF.